This TCR beta chain was captured in a study of blood T cells in healthy people across ages. General study points: The lack of PBMC sorting stopped any conclusive naive versus antigen-experienced comparison. Higher diversity, along with more naive CD4+ cells, distinguished long-lived donors from aged donors.

A note on this clonotype: Its antigen remains unknown.

Then a second PCR, running about 6 to 12 cycles, was carried out with a sample-barcoded 5' primer and a J-beta primer mix. Each sample provided no less than 2.5 million CDR3-containing paired-end reads. One entry per CDR3 protein results from TCRdb running MiXCR on the 5' RACE reads. This table holds approximately 850,000 distinct CDR3 sequences, over 45% found once. V lost 4 bases, J lost 5 bases, and 9 bases lay in between. In germline, CDR1 is MNHEY, CDR2 SVGAGI. This CDR3 has 13 amino acids. The chain has TRBV6-5 and TRBJ1-5; D is perhaps TRBD1 (5 bases). The sample consisted of blood. This sequence was found in a man younger than 40 in good health. The CDR3 bases are TGTGCCAGCAGTTCGGAGGGACATCAGCCCCAGCATTTT. Protein: CASSSEGHQPQHF.